Listed below are T cell receptor beta chains from one sample, sequenced in a study of T cell changes during pregnancy in multiple sclerosis. Sequencing was performed with immunoSEQ multiplex PCR; in TCRdb, only in-frame clones are kept and a portion is missing. The sample has tens of thousands of clones; roughly 89% are singletons. The sample consisted of peripheral blood, taken in the third trimester of pregnancy. These receptors were obtained from a female donor in good health, enrolled as a control in a pregnancy study. CDR3s include the opening cysteine and the closing phenylalanine or tryptophan. D genes are given only for firm matches.

>14|TRBV5-1|TRBJ2-2|TRBD2
CASSLDTSGGELFF
TGCGCCAGCAGCTTGGATACTAGCGGCGGGGAGCTGTTTTTT
>15|TRBV6-6|TRBJ1-4|NA
CASRPPGRGDEKLFF
TGTGCCAGCAGGCCCCCGGGCAGGGGAGATGAAAAACTGTTTTTT
>11|TRBV20-1|TRBJ2-5|NA
CSARAQETQYF
TGCAGTGCTAGGGCCCAAGAGACCCAGTACTTC
>15|TRBV14|TRBJ2-3|TRBD2
CASSQPGLAIYTQYF
TGTGCCAGCAGCCAGCCGGGACTAGCGATATATACGCAGTATTTT
>13|TRBV9|TRBJ2-3|NA
CASSVSGTDTQYF
TGTGCCAGCAGCGTATCGGGGACAGATACGCAGTATTTT
>16|TRBV19|TRBJ1-1|NA
CASSIERGKPNTEAFF
TGTGCCAGTAGTATAGAACGAGGAAAGCCGAACACTGAAGCTTTCTTT
>16|TRBV5-6|TRBJ1-3|NA
CASGGGLKSSGNTIYF
TGTGCCAGCGGGGGGGGACTGAAGTCCTCTGGAAACACCATATATTTT
>15|TRBV7-6|TRBJ1-6|NA
CASSLNRVGNSPLHF
TGTGCCAGCAGCCTGAACAGGGTCGGTAATTCACCCCTCCACTTT
>13|TRBV7-6|TRBJ2-7|NA
CASSLEHSYEQYF
TGTGCCAGCAGCTTAGAGCATTCGTACGAGCAGTACTTC
>14|TRBV7-2|TRBJ1-4|TRBD1
CASSVQGAGEKLFF
TGTGCCAGCAGTGTACAGGGGGCTGGTGAAAAACTGTTTTTT